This T cell receptor (beta chain) was sequenced during a study of T cells after yellow fever vaccination. This clonotype was counted a few times. The antigen is unknown. The study made its TCR cDNA through 5'RACE template switching. That step introduced a universal primer site along with UMIs. Using its own MiXCR run on the 5' RACE reads, TCRdb lists one record per CDR3 protein. The table records approximately 170,000 distinct CDR3 sequences, about 10% of them present only once. The CDR3 length is 14 residues. V was shortened by 2 bases and J by 0 bases, with 7 bases between the two germline ends. The germline V gene encodes CDR1 DFQATT and CDR2 SNEGSKA (reference sequence). General study findings and limits: After the booster, approximately 96% of CD4 and approximately 90% of CD8 primary-response clones were re-detected.

The sample was CD8+ T cells sorted from PBMCs, taken 15 days after the yellow fever booster vaccination. The rearrangement links TRBV20-1 to TRBJ1-4; D is possibly TRBD1 (5 bases). The clonotype was recovered from a young man who received the YFV17D yellow fever vaccine. Written as DNA, the CDR3 is TGCAGTGCTAGATCGGGGGCAACTAATGAAAAACTGTTTTTT. Its protein product is CSARSGATNEKLFF.